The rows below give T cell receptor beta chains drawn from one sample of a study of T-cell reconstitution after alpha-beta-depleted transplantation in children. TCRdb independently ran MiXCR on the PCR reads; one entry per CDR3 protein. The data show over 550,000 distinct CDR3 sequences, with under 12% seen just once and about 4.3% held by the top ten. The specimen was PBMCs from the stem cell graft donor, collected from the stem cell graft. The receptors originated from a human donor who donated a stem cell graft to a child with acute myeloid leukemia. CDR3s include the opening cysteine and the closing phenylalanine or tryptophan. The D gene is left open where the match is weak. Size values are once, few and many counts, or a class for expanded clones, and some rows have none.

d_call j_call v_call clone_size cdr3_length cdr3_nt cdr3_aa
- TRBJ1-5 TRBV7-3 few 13 TGTGCCAGCAGCTTAACGTCGGATCAGCCCCAGCATTTT CASSLTSDQPQHF
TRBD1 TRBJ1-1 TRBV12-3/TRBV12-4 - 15 TGTGCCAGCAGTCCCATCTTCCGGGACAGCACCGAAGCTTTCTTT CASSPIFRDSTEAFF
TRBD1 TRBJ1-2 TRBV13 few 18 TGTGCCAGCAGCCGGGAAAGGCCGACAGGGGGCGGGTCGAGAGGCTACACCTTC CASSRERPTGGGSRGYTF
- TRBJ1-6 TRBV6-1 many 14 TGTGCCAGCAACCAGGGTTCCTATAATTCACCCCTCCACTTT CASNQGSYNSPLHF
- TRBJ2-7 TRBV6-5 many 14 TGTGCCAGCAGTCTTACTCCCAGCTCCTACGAGCAGTACTTC CASSLTPSSYEQYF
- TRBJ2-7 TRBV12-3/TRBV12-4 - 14 TGTGCCAGCAGTTTAGGAGCAGGGGCAGGCGAGCAGTACTTC CASSLGAGAGEQYF
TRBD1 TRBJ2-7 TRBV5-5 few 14 TGTGCCAGCAGCTGGGCCCGGACAGGGAGCGAGCAGTACTTC CASSWARTGSEQYF
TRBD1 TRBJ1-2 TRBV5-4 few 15 TGTGCCAGCAGGGCCCGGGACAGGGCTAACTATGGCTACACCTTC CASRARDRANYGYTF
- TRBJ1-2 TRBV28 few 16 TGTGCCAGCGGCGCAGCGGACAGAGTGACTAACTATGGCTACACCTTC CASGAADRVTNYGYTF
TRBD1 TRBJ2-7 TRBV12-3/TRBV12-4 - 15 TGTGCCAGCAGTTTAGGAGGACAGGGCCCCTACGAGCAGTACTTC CASSLGGQGPYEQYF
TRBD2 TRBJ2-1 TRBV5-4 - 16 TGTGCCAGCACCCCCCCCCGGGGTCGTGGGACTAGTGAGCAGTTCTTC CASTPPRGRGTSEQFF
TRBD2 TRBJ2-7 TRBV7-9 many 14 TGTGCCAGCAGCTACTCGGGGGGAGGCTACGAGCAGTACTTC CASSYSGGGYEQYF
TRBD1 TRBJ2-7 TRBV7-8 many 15 TGTGCCAGCAGCTCACGACAGGGAAACACCTACGAGCAGTACTTC CASSSRQGNTYEQYF
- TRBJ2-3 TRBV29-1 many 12 TGCAGCGTTGACCAGGGGTGGGATACGCAGTATTTT CSVDQGWDTQYF
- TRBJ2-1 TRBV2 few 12 TGTGCCAGCTTGAGGCTAGCCCATGAGCAGTTCTTC CASLRLAHEQFF
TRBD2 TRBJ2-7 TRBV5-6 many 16 TGTGCCAGCAGCTTTCGATGGACTAGCGGTACCTACGAGCAGTACTTC CASSFRWTSGTYEQYF
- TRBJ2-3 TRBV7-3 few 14 TGTGCCAGCAGCCCTGGACCGATAGCGGTTACGCAGTATTTT CASSPGPIAVTQYF
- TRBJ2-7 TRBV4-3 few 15 TGCGCCAGCAGCCAAGATACTACAGGGAACTACGAGCAGTACTTC CASSQDTTGNYEQYF
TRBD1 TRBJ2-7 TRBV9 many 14 TGTGCCAGCAGCGGGGGACAGGGGGCCTTCAAGCAGTACTTC CASSGGQGAFKQYF
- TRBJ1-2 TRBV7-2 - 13 TGTGCCAGCAGCTTAGAACCCGCCTATGGCTACACCTTC CASSLEPAYGYTF
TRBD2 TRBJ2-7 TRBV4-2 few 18 TGTGCCAGCAGCCAAGATTTGAGACTAGCGGGAGACCCCTACGAGCAGTACTTC CASSQDLRLAGDPYEQYF
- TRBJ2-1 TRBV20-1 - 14 TGCAGTGCTAGTGGTATGGGCCTTGGGAATGAGCAGTTCTTC CSASGMGLGNEQFF
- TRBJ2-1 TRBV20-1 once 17 TGCAGTGCTAGAGATGCGGGTAGCGGCAAGGCCTACAATGAGCAGTTCTTC CSARDAGSGKAYNEQFF
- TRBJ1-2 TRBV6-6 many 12 TGTGCCAGCAGTTACGAGAACTATGGCTACACCTTC CASSYENYGYTF
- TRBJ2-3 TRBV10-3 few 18 TGTGCCATCAGTGGGGGCAGTCGCGCGGGGAGCAGCACAGATACGCAGTATTTT CAISGGSRAGSSTDTQYF
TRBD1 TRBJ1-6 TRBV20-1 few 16 TGCAGTGCTAGTAGGGGACAGGGGGCAGGTAATTCACCCCTCCACTTT CSASRGQGAGNSPLHF
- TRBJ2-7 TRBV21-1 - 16 TGTGCCAGCAGCGACCGGGCTAGCGATACGGACTACGAGCAGTACTTC CASSDRASDTDYEQYF
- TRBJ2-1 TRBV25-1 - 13 TGTGCCAGCAGTGAATATATCTACAATGAGCAGTTCTTC CASSEYIYNEQFF
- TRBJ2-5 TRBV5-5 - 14 TGTGCCAGCAGCAAGGGGGGGACCCAAGAGACCCAGTACTTC CASSKGGTQETQYF
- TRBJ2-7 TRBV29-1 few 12 TGCACCTTTTGGGGGGACCCGCGGGAGCAGTACTTC CTFWGDPREQYF
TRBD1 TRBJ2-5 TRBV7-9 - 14 TGTGCCAGCAGCGCGACCGGGACAGTAGAGACCCAGTACTTC CASSATGTVETQYF
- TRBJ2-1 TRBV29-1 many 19 TGCAGCGTCGCCACAGGGGGCAGTGTTAGCGGGAGTGGGTACAATGAGCAGTTCTTC CSVATGGSVSGSGYNEQFF
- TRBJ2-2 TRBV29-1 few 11 TGCAGCGTTATGACGGGCGGGGAGCTGTTTTTT CSVMTGGELFF
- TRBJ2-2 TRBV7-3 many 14 TGTGCCAGCAGCTTAACTTCATGGGCAGGGGAGCTGTTTTTT CASSLTSWAGELFF
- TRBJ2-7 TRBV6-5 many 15 TGTGCCAGCAGTTCCCCAGGGGCGGGAGCTTACGAGCAGTACTTC CASSSPGAGAYEQYF
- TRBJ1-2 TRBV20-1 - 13 TGCAGTGCTAGAGGAGGAACGAACTATGGCTACACCTTC CSARGGTNYGYTF
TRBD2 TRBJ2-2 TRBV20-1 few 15 TGCAGTGCTAGGGCTAGCGGGGGTTACGCCGGGGAGCTGTTTTTT CSARASGGYAGELFF
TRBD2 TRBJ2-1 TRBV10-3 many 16 TGTGCCATCAGTGAAGAGGCTAGCGGGAAGGGCAATGAGCAGTTCTTC CAISEEASGKGNEQFF
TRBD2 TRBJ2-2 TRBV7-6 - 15 TGTGCCAGCAGGTTTACTAGCGGGACTACCGGGGAGCTGTTTTTT CASRFTSGTTGELFF
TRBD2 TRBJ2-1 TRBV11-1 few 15 TGTGCCAGCAGAGCTAGCGGGAGGGCCCACAATGAGCAGTTCTTC CASRASGRAHNEQFF
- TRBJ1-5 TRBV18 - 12 TGTGCCAGCTCAGTCCTTAATCAGCCCCAGCATTTT CASSVLNQPQHF
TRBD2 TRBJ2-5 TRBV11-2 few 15 TGTGCCAGCAGCTTTAGCGGGAGGGCGCAAGAGACCCAGTACTTC CASSFSGRAQETQYF
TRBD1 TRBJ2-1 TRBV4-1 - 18 TGCGCCAGCAGCCAAGAAACGTGGGACAGGGCGCCCTACAATGAGCAGTTCTTC CASSQETWDRAPYNEQFF
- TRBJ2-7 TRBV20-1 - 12 TGCAGTGCTAGGGGGGGTGACTACGAGCAGTACTTC CSARGGDYEQYF
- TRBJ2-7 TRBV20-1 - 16 TGCAGTGCTACCGTGCTGAAAGGACAAATCTCCTACGAGCAGTACTTC CSATVLKGQISYEQYF
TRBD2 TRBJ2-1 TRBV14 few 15 TGTGCCAGCAGCCCGACGGGGGGTCAGGCACGCGAGCAGTTCTTC CASSPTGGQAREQFF
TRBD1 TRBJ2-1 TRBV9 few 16 TGTGCCAGCAGCGTCCAGGACAGGGGGAATTTTAATGAGCAGTTCTTC CASSVQDRGNFNEQFF
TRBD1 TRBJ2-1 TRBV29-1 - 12 TGCAGCGTACACCAGGGGGCCAATGAGCAGTTCTTC CSVHQGANEQFF
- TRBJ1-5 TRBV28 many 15 TGTGCCAGCAGTTTGCCCGACAGATACAATCAGCCCCAGCATTTT CASSLPDRYNQPQHF
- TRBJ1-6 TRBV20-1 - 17 TGCAGTGCTAGAGACCGATTACAGGGAAATAAGGGTTCACCCCTCCACTTT CSARDRLQGNKGSPLHF
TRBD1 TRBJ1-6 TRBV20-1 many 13 TGCAGTGCTACAGGGGGCGCGGGTTCACCCCTCCACTTT CSATGGAGSPLHF
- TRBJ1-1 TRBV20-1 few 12 TGCAGTGCTAGCGCACCGAGCACTGAAGCTTTCTTT CSASAPSTEAFF
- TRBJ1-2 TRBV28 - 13 TGTGCCAGCAGCCCACAGGGTTGGGATGGCTACACCTTC CASSPQGWDGYTF